The 14 T cell receptor beta chains in this list originate from one sample, sequenced in a study of CXCR3-negative and CXCR3-positive naive CD8 T cells. Findings and caveats of the study: The study found more hydrophobic TRB CDR3s in CXCR3-positive naive cells than in CXCR3-negative naive cells.

No antigen is known for these receptors. The TRB cDNA libraries were prepared by 5' RACE with UMI labels. TCRdb re-analyzed the 5' RACE reads; it lists each CDR3 protein once, without DNA. The table counts roughly 55,000 distinct CDR3 sequences; roughly 0.59% lies in the top ten. Material for sequencing was naive CXCR3+ CD8+ T cells from blood. As to subset: CD45RO-CCR7+CD27+CD95- naive CD8+ T cells expressing CXCR3 (TNR3+). The receptors derive from a human donor in good health. Some clones in this sample may be carry-over from other donors' samples.

V is TRBV7-9 and J is TRBJ1-5. CDR1 SEHNR and CDR2 FQNEAQ come from the germline V gene (reference sequence). This CDR3 comprises 14 residues. This CDR3 is CASSPAWAHQPQHF.

The V and J genes are TRBV29-1 and TRBJ2-5; the D call of TRBD1 rests on TCRdb alone, since no DNA is present to check it. There are 11 residues in the CDR3. The germline V gene encodes CDR1 SQVTM and CDR2 ANQGSEA. This chain's CDR3 is CTSGQGDNQYF.

The chain carries TRBV12-3 or TRBV12-4 and TRBJ1-4. This CDR3 spans 15 amino acids. The CDR3 loop reads CASSPNRGLEGKLFF.

The chain uses TRBV7-9 and TRBJ2-7. The CDR3 covers 11 residues. From germline, CDR1 is SEHNR and CDR2 FQNEAQ (reference sequence). CDR3 sequence reads: CASSDVYEQYF.

The CDR3 reads CASSSTTGAVEQYF. This rearrangement joins TRBV5-1 to TRBJ2-7; the D call of TRBD1 rests on TCRdb alone, since no DNA is present to check it. The CDR3 has 14 amino acids. Germline assignment: CDR1 SGHRS and CDR2 YFSETQ.

J is TRBJ2-7 and V is TRBV7-9. Germline V gene lookup returns CDR1 SEHNR and CDR2 FQNEAQ (reference sequence). The CDR3 length is 14 residues. Here the CDR3 reads CASSLPESSYEQYF.

This chain uses TRBV29-1 with TRBJ1-2; the D call of TRBD1 rests on TCRdb alone, since no DNA is present to check it. Looked up from germline, CDR1 is SQVTM and CDR2 is ANQGSEA. This CDR3 comprises 13 residues. The CDR3 sequence is CSAYRDKSYGYTF. Based on the CDR3 plus reference TRBV29-1 and TRBJ1-2, the full variable domain is SAVISQKPSRDICQRGTSLTIQCQVDSQVTMMFWYRQQPGQSLTLIATANQGSEATYESGFVIDKFPISRPNLTFSTLTVSNMSPEDSSIYLCSAYRDKSYGYTFGSGTRLTVV.

The J gene is TRBJ2-7, the V gene TRBV11-2; TCRdb indicates TRBD1, and absent DNA this call remains unverified. The germline V gene encodes CDR1 SGHAT and CDR2 FQNNGV. The CDR3 is made up of 15 amino acids. The CDR3 loop reads CASSFERQGPYEQYF.

The V gene is TRBV7-9, the J gene TRBJ1-2. Germline lookup yields CDR1 SEHNR and CDR2 FQNEAQ (reference sequence). The CDR3 length is 11 residues. CDR3 in amino acids: CASSFNAGYTF.

The rearrangement uses TRBV28 and TRBJ2-1; TCRdb gives TRBD2 as the D gene, but with no DNA this cannot be confirmed. This CDR3 is built from 16 residues. Germline CDR1 is MDHEN and CDR2 is SYDVKM. The CDR3 region is CASSEGTSGGYNEQFF.

The chain uses TRBV7-6 and TRBJ2-1; TCRdb's D call of TRBD1 is untestable without DNA. Germline V gene lookup returns CDR1 SGHVS and CDR2 FNYEAQ. This CDR3 is 13 amino acids long. Here the CDR3 reads CASSSRTYNEQFF. Full variable domain (remainder filled in from reference TRBV7-6 and TRBJ2-1): GAGVSQSPRYKVTKRGQDVALRCDPISGHVSLYWYRQALGQGPEFLTYFNYEAQQDKSGLPNDRFSAERPEGSISTLTIQRTEQRDSAMYRCASSSRTYNEQFFGPGTRLTVL.

The chain has TRBV7-7 and TRBJ2-7; TCRdb gives TRBD2 as the D gene, but with no DNA this cannot be confirmed. Germline CDR1 reads SSHAT; CDR2 reads FNYEAQ (reference sequence). The CDR3 totals 15 residues. The CDR3 region is CASSPRGTSAGEQYF.

This chain joins TRBV4-2 and TRBJ2-2; TCRdb reports TRBD1, a call that lacks DNA to check it against. CDR3 length: 15 residues. CDR1 and CDR2 from the germline V gene are LGHNA and YNFKEQ. CDR3 loop: CASSQGGPPAGELFF.

The chain employs TRBV7-9 and TRBJ1-1; with no DNA, the TCRdb D assignment of TRBD1 cannot be verified. CDR1 and CDR2 from the germline V gene are SEHNR and FQNEAQ (reference sequence). The CDR3 runs to 14 residues. The CDR3 loop is CASSSLDRVLEAFF.